Listed here are 23 T cell receptor beta chains from one sample, sequenced in a study of T-cell reconstitution after alpha-beta-depleted transplantation in children (dated by TCRdb to between 2015 and 2016). The treatment or condition label on this specimen signifies: allogeneic hematopoietic cell transplantation with graft depleted of TCRalphabeta T cells and CD19 B cells. The library came from PCR. Sequencing took place on an Illumina HiSeq 2500. Molecular barcoding was employed in the preparation of TCR libraries, with unique molecular identifiers being used to normalize TCRbeta repertoire quantification. The public reads were run again by TCRdb, first through fastp at Q25 and then through MiXCR, and only productive beta chains were kept. When rows share a CDR3 protein, they turn into one entry using the most common DNA and genes. Here the sample has about 600,000 distinct CDR3 sequences; 10% to 15% occur a single time. The top ten clonotypes cover around 2.2% of the sample.

Sequences were derived from PBMCs, mostly from graft donor cells, sampled 360 days after TCRalphabeta/CD19-depleted stem cell transplant. The source is a male patient aged 5 to 17 who had a stem cell transplant for acute myeloid leukemia, so the T cells may come from the graft donor.

This chain joins TRBV25-1 and TRBJ2-2, with TRBD1 identical over 9 bases. Germline values: CDR1 MGHDK, CDR2 SYGVNS. This CDR3 region has 15 residues. With 2 bases clipped from V and 4 bases from J, the junction kept 2 bases outside the gene matches. CDR3 region: CASSELDRGTGELFF. The DNA for the CDR3 is TGTGCCAGCAGTGAACTGGACAGGGGCACCGGGGAGCTGTTTTTT.

This clonotype was seen a few times. The gene calls are TRBV7-9 and TRBJ1-6, with 9 nucleotides matching TRBD1. V was clipped by 1 base and J by 9 bases; unmatched bases: 13. This CDR3 is 18 amino acids long. Germline V lookup: CDR1 SEHNR, CDR2 FQNEAQ (reference sequence). The CDR3 spells CASSLEVGTGTILSPLHF. The CDR3 DNA follows: TGTGCCAGCAGCTTAGAGGTGGGGACAGGGACTATTCTTTCACCCCTCCACTTT.

The chain combines TRBV12-3 or TRBV12-4 with TRBJ2-5; possibly TRBD2 for D (7 bases). V lost 1 base, J lost 5 bases, and 20 bases lay in between. The CDR3 spans 17 residues. The CDR3 nucleotides are TGTGCCAGCAGTTTAGAGGCCCTGGGGGGGCGCTGGGAGACCCAGTACTTC. It codes for CASSLEALGGRWETQYF.

This clonotype is a singleton in its sample. J is TRBJ2-7 and V is TRBV6-1; D gene ambiguous. The CDR3 runs 13 residues. V was shortened by 6 bases and J by 0 bases, with 9 bases between the two germline ends. Germline lookup yields CDR1 MNHNS and CDR2 SASEGT. The CDR3 loop is CASREYSSYEQYF. The CDR3 DNA follows: TGTGCCAGCAGGGAGTATAGCTCCTACGAGCAGTACTTC.

In this sample, this clonotype turned up a few times. The V and J genes are TRBV2 and TRBJ2-1; D remains unclear. Trimming took 3 bases from V and 5 from J, leaving 14 bases between them. The V gene's germline CDR1 is SNHLY and CDR2 FYNNEI. The CDR3 is 15 amino acids. The CDR3 reads CASSENGLRNNEQFF. The CDR3 coding sequence is TGTGCCAGCAGTGAGAACGGGTTGAGAAACAATGAGCAGTTCTTC.

This clonotype was recorded at least ten times. CDR3 region: CASSFLALEETQYF. CDR3 bases: TGTGCCAGCAGTTTCCTGGCCTTGGAAGAGACCCAGTACTTC. The gene calls are TRBV12-3 or TRBV12-4 and TRBJ2-5; the D is unclear. V lost 3 bases and J lost 3, with 11 bases in between. CDR3 length: 14 amino acids.

This chain links TRBV29-1 with TRBJ2-7; 9 bases line up with TRBD1. This CDR3 contains 13 residues. V lost 4 bases, J lost 9 bases, and 10 bases stayed unmatched. The germline V gene has CDR1 SQVTM and CDR2 ANQGSEA. This chain's CDR3 is CSVGPGQGWGQYF. CDR3 DNA: TGCAGCGTTGGTCCGGGACAGGGCTGGGGGCAGTACTTC.

This clonotype was seen repeatedly, ten times or more. V usage is TRBV5-1 and J usage is TRBJ2-1; a possible D gene is TRBD2 (6 bases). CDR3 length: 13 amino acids. Deletions cut 6 bases from V and 4 bases from J, with 11 bases between. CDR1 SGHRS and CDR2 YFSETQ come from the germline V gene. In nucleotides, the CDR3 is TGCGCCAGCACCATCAGCGGGTACAATGAGCAGTTCTTC. Protein product: CASTISGYNEQFF.

Only a few counts were recorded for this clonotype. The gene calls are TRBV29-1 and TRBJ2-5, with a possible D match to TRBD1 (6 bases). The germline gives CDR1 SQVTM, CDR2 ANQGSEA. The CDR3 is made up of 11 amino acids. V lost 7 bases, J lost 2 bases, and 8 bases lay in between. CDR3 nucleotide sequence: TGCAGCGGGACAGAACAAGAGACCCAGTACTTC. Amino acids: CSGTEQETQYF.

This clonotype has a handful of counts. The chain has TRBV11-2 and TRBJ2-1; TRBD2 aligns across 11 bases. CDR1 SGHAT and CDR2 FQNNGV come from the germline V gene. The trim removed 5 bases at V and 5 bases at J, leaving 5 bases unmatched. This CDR3 contains 15 residues. The CDR3 loop is CASSQTSGKDNEQFF. CDR3 sequence (DNA): TGTGCCAGCAGCCAGACTAGCGGGAAGGACAATGAGCAGTTCTTC.

This chain uses TRBV20-1 with TRBJ2-3, with D tentatively TRBD2 (6 bases). The germline V gene has CDR1 DFQATT and CDR2 SNEGSKA (reference sequence). There are 13 residues in the CDR3. The V end was cut by 3 bases, the J end by 2 bases, with 9 bases between. CDR3 DNA: TGCAGTGCTAGGCCGGGGGACACAGATACGCAGTATTTT. Its translation: CSARPGDTDTQYF.

This clonotype was seen a handful of times. The V call is TRBV11-2, the J call TRBJ2-3, with TRBD2 matching 14 bases. J lost 4 bases, V lost 7 bases, and 19 bases had no gene match. Germline CDR1 is SGHAT and CDR2 is FQNNGV. The CDR3 length is 20 residues. CDR3 sequence: CASTHSRGTSGSLVADTQYF. DNA of the CDR3: TGTGCCAGCACCCATTCAAGGGGGACTAGCGGGAGTTTAGTTGCAGATACGCAGTATTTT.

This clonotype was picked up a small number of times. The chain links TRBV7-9 to TRBJ2-7; tentative D call: TRBD1 (5 bases). Germline V gene lookup returns CDR1 SEHNR and CDR2 FQNEAQ (reference sequence). The germline V and J ends were trimmed by 5 bases and 1 base, with 21 bases remaining between them. The CDR3 contains 17 residues. The DNA of the CDR3 is TGTGCCAGCAGCCCCCCCCCTGCAGGGAAGTTTTCCTACGAGCAGTACTTC. Protein: CASSPPPAGKFSYEQYF. Looking up the rest from reference TRBV7-9 and TRBJ2-7 gives the full variable domain: DTGVSQNPRHKITKRGQNVTFRCDPISEHNRLYWYRQTLGQGPEFLTYFQNEAQLEKSRLLSDRFSAERPKGSFSTLEIQRTEQGDSAMYLCASSPPPAGKFSYEQYFGPGTRLTVT.

V gene TRBV2 combines with J gene TRBJ2-2, with 8 bases lining up with TRBD2. The junction had 5 bases not matched to a gene; V was cut back by 6 bases and J by 2 bases. Germline V gene data show CDR1 as SNHLY and CDR2 as FYNNEI. This CDR3 is 15 amino acids long. Written as DNA, the CDR3 is TGTGCCAGCAGATTGATAGCGGGAAACACCGGGGAGCTGTTTTTT. This gives the protein CASRLIAGNTGELFF.

This clonotype was found a few times. V usage is TRBV29-1 and J usage is TRBJ2-7, with 8 bases aligning to TRBD1. J gave up 2 bases and V 8 bases, and 5 bases lay outside the gene matches. CDR1 SQVTM and CDR2 ANQGSEA come from the germline V gene. The CDR3 is 12 amino acids. The CDR3 reads CSFGTGPYEQYF. In DNA form, the CDR3 reads TGCAGCTTCGGGACAGGACCCTACGAGCAGTACTTC.

The chain couples TRBV28 to TRBJ2-2, with 7 nucleotides matching TRBD1. The CDR3 spans 15 residues. Germline trimming cut 1 base from V and 5 bases from J; bases unmatched to any gene: 4. Germline CDR1 MDHEN, CDR2 SYDVKM. The CDR3 sequence is CASSLLTGNTGELFF. CDR3 in DNA: TGTGCCAGCAGTTTATTGACAGGGAATACCGGGGAGCTGTTTTTT.

This clonotype was detected a few times. This chain links TRBV28 with TRBJ2-3; 12 nucleotides align to TRBD2. Germline trimming cut 7 bases from V and 3 bases from J; bases unmatched to any gene: 8. The germline CDR1 and CDR2 sequences are MDHEN and SYDVKM. The CDR3 sequence is 16 residues long. The CDR3, as DNA: TGTGCCAGCACCGTGGGGCTAGCGGGAGGGACAGATACGCAGTATTTT. Translation gives CASTVGLAGGTDTQYF.

Here the CDR3 DNA reads TGCAGTGCTAGAAACCCGCAGCATAACACTGAAGCTTTCTTT. Amino acid sequence: CSARNPQHNTEAFF. This sequence joins TRBV20-1 and TRBJ1-1; D gene ambiguous. Trimming took off 2 bases at V and 2 bases at J, with 12 bases between the two ends. The length of the CDR3 is 14 residues. Germline V CDR1 and CDR2: DFQATT, SNEGSKA (reference sequence).

V is TRBV28 and J is TRBJ2-2; TRBD2 aligns across 9 bases. The CDR3 runs 19 residues. Looked up from germline, CDR1 is MDHEN and CDR2 is SYDVKM. V lost 1 base and J lost 7; bases outside the gene matches: 16. Here the CDR3 DNA reads TGTGCCAGCAGTTTATACGACCCAGGGTCTAGCGGGACTCACGGGGAGCTGTTTTTT. Its protein is CASSLYDPGSSGTHGELFF.

This clonotype was observed many times. J is TRBJ2-1 and V is TRBV9, with D tentatively TRBD1 (6 bases). Germline loops: CDR1 SGDLS, CDR2 YYNGEE. V was shortened by 1 base and J by 9 bases, with 11 bases between the two germline ends. There are 13 residues in the CDR3. The CDR3 loop reads CASSVSGGSEQFF. The CDR3 coding sequence is TGTGCCAGCAGCGTAAGTGGGGGCTCTGAGCAGTTCTTC.

Here the CDR3 reads CASSAGRPGGGGYNEQFF. CDR3 in DNA: TGTGCCAGCAGCGCAGGTAGGCCAGGGGGCGGGGGCTACAATGAGCAGTTCTTC. V and J are TRBV9 and TRBJ2-1; D perhaps matches TRBD1 (8 bases). Germline lookup yields CDR1 SGDLS and CDR2 YYNGEE. V shed 3 bases and J shed 3 bases, with 22 bases lying between them. This CDR3 has 18 residues. The full variable domain, its missing parts supplied by reference TRBV9 and TRBJ2-1, is DSGVTQTPKHLITATGQRVTLRCSPRSGDLSVYWYQQSLDQGLQFLIQYYNGEERAKGNILERFSAQQFPDLHSELNLSSLELGDSALYFCASSAGRPGGGGYNEQFFGPGTRLTVL.

This clonotype was counted many times. The gene calls are TRBV6-1 and TRBJ2-2, with D possibly matching TRBD1 (6 bases). This CDR3 spans 17 amino acids. CDR1 and CDR2 (germline): MNHNS, SASEGT. Trimming removed 8 bases at V and 2 bases at J, with 21 bases between. The CDR3 here is CASVRKTGTLNTGELFF. DNA of the CDR3: TGTGCCAGCGTAAGAAAGACCGGGACACTTAACACCGGGGAGCTGTTTTTT.

This clonotype was recorded a few times. The rearrangement links TRBV6-1 to TRBJ2-7; TRBD2 matches 12 bases. Germline CDR1 reads MNHNS; CDR2 reads SASEGT. V lost 6 bases, J lost 6 bases, and 12 bases stayed unmatched. This CDR3 is built from 16 residues. The DNA for the CDR3 is TGTGCCAGCAGACGCCGTCTAGCGGGAGGGCCCCCCGAGCAGTACTTC. This sequence encodes CASRRRLAGGPPEQYF.